This TCR beta chain was sequenced in a study of shared clonotypes between healthy human individuals. Notes on the study in general: Among non-shared clonotypes, generation probabilities were lower than among those shared by all four donors.

CDR3 length: 13 amino acids. The V end was cut by 0 bases, the J end by 3 bases, with 6 bases between. Germline assignment: CDR1 SGDLS and CDR2 YYNGEE. Clones were sequenced by immunoSEQ multiplex PCR, and TCRdb holds only the in-frame ones, with some missing. The sample contains about 2.2 million clones, 85% to 95% of which appear only once. The naive CD8 fraction comprised CD45RO-negative cells positively selected for CCR7 and excluded terminally differentiated effector memory CD45RA+ cells. Of note for this clone: Its antigen remains unidentified. Distinct nucleotide sequences in the sample also encode this CDR3.

Sequenced input: naive CD8+ T cells from PBMCs. The chain is built from TRBV9 and TRBJ2-5; tentatively, D is TRBD1 (6 bases). This TCR was recovered from a man between 18 and 29 years old in good health. Some clones in this sample may be carry-over from other donors' samples. The DNA of the CDR3 is TGTGCCAGCAGCGTAGACAGGGAAGAGACCCAGTACTTC. It codes for CASSVDREETQYF.